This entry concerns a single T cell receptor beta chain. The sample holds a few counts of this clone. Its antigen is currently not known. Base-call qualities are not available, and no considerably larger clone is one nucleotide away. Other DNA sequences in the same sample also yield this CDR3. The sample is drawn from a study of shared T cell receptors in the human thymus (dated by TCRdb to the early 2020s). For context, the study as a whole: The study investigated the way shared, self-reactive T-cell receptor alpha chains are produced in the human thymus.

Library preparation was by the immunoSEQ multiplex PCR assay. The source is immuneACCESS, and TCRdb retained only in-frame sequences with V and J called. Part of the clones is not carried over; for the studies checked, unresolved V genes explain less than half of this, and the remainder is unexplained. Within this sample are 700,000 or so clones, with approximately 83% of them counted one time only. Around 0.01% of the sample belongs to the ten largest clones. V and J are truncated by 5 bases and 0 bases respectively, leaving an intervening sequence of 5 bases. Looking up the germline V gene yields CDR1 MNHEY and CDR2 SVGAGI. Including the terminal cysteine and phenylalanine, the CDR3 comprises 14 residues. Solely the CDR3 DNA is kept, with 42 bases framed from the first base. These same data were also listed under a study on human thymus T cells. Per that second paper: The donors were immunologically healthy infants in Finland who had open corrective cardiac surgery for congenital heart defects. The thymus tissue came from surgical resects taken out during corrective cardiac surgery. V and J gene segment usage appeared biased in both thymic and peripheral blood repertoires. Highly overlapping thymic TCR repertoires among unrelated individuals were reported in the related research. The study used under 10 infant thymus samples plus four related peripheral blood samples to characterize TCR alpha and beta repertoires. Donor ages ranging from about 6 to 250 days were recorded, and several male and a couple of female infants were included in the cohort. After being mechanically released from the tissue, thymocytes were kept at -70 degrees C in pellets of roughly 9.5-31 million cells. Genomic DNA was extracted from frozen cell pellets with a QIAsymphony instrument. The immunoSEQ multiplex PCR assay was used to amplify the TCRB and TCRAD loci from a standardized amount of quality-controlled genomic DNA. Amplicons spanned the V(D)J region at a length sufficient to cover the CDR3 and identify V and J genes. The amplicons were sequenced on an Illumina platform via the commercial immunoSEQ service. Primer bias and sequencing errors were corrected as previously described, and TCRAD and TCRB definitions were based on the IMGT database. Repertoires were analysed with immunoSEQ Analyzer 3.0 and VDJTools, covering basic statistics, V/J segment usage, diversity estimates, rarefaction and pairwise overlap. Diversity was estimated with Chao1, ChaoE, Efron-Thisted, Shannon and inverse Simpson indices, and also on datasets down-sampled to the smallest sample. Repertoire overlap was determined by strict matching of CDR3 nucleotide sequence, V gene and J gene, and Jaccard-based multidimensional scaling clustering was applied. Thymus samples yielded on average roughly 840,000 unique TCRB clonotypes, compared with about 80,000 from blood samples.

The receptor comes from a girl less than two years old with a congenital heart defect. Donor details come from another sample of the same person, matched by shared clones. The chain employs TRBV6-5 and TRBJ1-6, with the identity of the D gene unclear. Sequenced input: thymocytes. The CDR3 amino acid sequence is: CASSGSSYNSPLHF. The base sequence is TGTGCCAGCAGTGGGAGCTCCTATAATTCACCCCTCCACTTT.